This T cell receptor (beta chain) was identified in a study of T cell responses to AZD1222 COVID-19 vaccine. Only in-frame clones appear in the TCRdb table, and some are missing; sequencing was by immunoSEQ multiplex PCR. The profile shows 150,000 to 200,000 clones, roughly nine tenths of them singletons. This sequence was found in an adult in good health. This sample comprised peripheral blood, obtained on day 0 of AZD1222 vaccination.

This CDR3 reads CATGTGGQRNEQYF. The CDR3, as DNA: TGTGCCACAGGCACCGGGGGGCAAAGAAACGAGCAGTACTTC. The chain couples TRBV6-5 to TRBJ2-7, with D perhaps matching TRBD2 (7 bases). Trimming took 10 bases from V and 5 from J, leaving 21 bases between them. Germline V CDR1 and CDR2: MNHEY, SVGAGI. CDR3 length equals 14 residues.